This T cell receptor beta chain was recorded in a study of blood T cell repertoires in COVID-19. The CDR3 is 18 residues long. The V gene end was trimmed by 3 bases and the J gene end by 2 bases; junction bases not matched to a gene: 14. Germline-derived CDR1 and CDR2 are KGHSH and LQKENI. Original methodology: Using reference gene primer amplification, nucleated cell counts were estimated. Here immunoSEQ multiplex PCR was the method, and the copy in TCRdb shows in-frame clones only, minus some. Clone size and the V and J calls come from that table; the DNA yielded D and trimming. The sample lists some 330,000 clones, around nine tenths occurring once.

This receptor was identified in a woman aged 45 to 65 with active or convalescent COVID-19. The chain has TRBV18 and TRBJ2-7; 9 nucleotides match TRBD1. The material sequenced was peripheral blood. CDR3 protein: CASSPFTGGAGTTYEQYF. Written as DNA, the CDR3 is TGTGCCAGCTCACCCTTTACAGGGGGCGCGGGGACAACCTACGAGCAGTACTTC.